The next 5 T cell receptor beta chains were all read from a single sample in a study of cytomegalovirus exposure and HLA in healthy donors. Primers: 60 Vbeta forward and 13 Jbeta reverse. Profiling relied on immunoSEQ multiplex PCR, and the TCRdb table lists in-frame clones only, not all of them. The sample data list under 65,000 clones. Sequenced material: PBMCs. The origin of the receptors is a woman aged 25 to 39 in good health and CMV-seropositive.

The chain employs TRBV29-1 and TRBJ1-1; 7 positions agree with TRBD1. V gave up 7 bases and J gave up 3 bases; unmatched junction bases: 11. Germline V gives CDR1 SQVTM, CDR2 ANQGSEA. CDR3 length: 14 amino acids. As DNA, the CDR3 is TGCAGCGCAAGTCCGGGACAGACGTACACTGAAGCTTTCTTT. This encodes CSASPGQTYTEAFF.

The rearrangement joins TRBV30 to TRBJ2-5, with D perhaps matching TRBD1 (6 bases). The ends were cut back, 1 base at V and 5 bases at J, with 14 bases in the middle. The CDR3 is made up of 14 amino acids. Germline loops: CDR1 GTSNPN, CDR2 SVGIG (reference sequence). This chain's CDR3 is CAWSEQGRWETQYF. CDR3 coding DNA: TGTGCCTGGAGTGAGCAGGGGCGGTGGGAGACCCAGTACTTC. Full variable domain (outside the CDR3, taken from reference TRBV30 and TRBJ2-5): SQTIHQWPATLVQPVGSPLSLECTVEGTSNPNLYWYRQAAGRGLQLLFYSVGIGQISSEVPQNLSASRPQDRQFILSSKKLLLSDSGFYLCAWSEQGRWETQYFGPGTRLLVL.

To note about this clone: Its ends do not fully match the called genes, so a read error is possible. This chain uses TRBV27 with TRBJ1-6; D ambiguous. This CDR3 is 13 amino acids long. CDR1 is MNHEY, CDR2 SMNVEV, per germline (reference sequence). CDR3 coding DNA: TGTGCCAGCAGTCTGGTATATAATTCACCCCTACACTTT. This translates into CASSLVYNSPLHF.

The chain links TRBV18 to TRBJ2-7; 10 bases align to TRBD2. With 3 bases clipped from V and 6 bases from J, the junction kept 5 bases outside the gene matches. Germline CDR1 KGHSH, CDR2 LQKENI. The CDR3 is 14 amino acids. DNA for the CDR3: TGTGCCAGCTCACCGGTCACTAGCGGGACCGAGCAGTACTTC. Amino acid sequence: CASSPVTSGTEQYF. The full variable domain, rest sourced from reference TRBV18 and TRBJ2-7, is NAGVMQNPRHLVRRRGQEARLRCSPMKGHSHVYWYRQLPEEGLKFMVYLQKENIIDESGMPKERFSAEFPKEGPSILRIQQVVRGDSAAYFCASSPVTSGTEQYFGPGTRLTVT.

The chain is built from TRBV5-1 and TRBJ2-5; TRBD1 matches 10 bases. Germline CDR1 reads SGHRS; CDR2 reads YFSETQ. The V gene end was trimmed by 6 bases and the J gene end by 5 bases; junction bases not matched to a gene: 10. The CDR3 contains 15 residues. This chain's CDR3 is CASIWSPGQGETQYF. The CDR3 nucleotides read TGCGCCAGCATCTGGTCACCGGGACAGGGGGAGACCCAGTACTTC.